This entry describes one TCR beta chain. Per the study methods: Amplification of reference gene primers provided the estimated nucleated cell counts. This table comes from immunoSEQ multiplex PCR, and its TCRdb copy is limited to in-frame clones, with some not included. The V and J calls and the clone size are those of that table, but D and trimming were determined from the DNA. The sample consists of around 250,000 clones, roughly nine tenths of them appearing once. Which cohort a participant joined came from the clinical history participants gave. This record belongs to a study of blood T cell repertoires in COVID-19. The overall study: PBMCs, B-cell-depleted T cells, or T cells provided the cDNA or gDNA that made up the material.

The CDR3 is 14 residues long. The V segment lost 3 bases and the J segment 4 bases; nucleotides outside the gene matches: 4. Germline V CDR1 and CDR2: KGHSH, LQKENI. The chain is built from TRBV18 and TRBJ1-2, with 8 bases that match TRBD1. The sequenced material came from PBMCs or T cells enriched from blood (not recorded which). This clonotype originated in a human donor in a cohort exposed to, infected with or recovered from COVID-19 (not recorded which). The donor label of this sample is uncertain. The CDR3 coding sequence is TGTGCCAGCTCACCCTCAGGGGGCACCTATGGCTACACCTTC. This gives the protein CASSPSGGTYGYTF.